This entry lists 29 T cell receptor beta chains sequenced from one sample in a study of blood T cell repertoires in COVID-19. Repertoires were generated with immunoSEQ multiplex PCR, while TCRdb's copy carries only in-frame clones and drops some. This sample carries a few hundred thousand clones, 86% of them seen once, and the ten largest clones take 2.5% to 3.5%. Material: peripheral blood. The receptors stem from a woman younger than 45 with active or convalescent COVID-19.

The chain employs TRBV6-5 and TRBJ1-2; possibly TRBD1 for D (6 bases). V was clipped by 6 bases and J by 3 bases, with 14 bases between them. This CDR3 spans 14 amino acids. Per germline, CDR1 MNHEY and CDR2 SVGAGI. The CDR3 here is CASRVDSLYYGYTF. The CDR3 DNA is TGTGCCAGCAGGGTGGACAGCCTCTACTATGGCTACACCTTC.

The chain joins TRBV14 to TRBJ2-2; TRBD1 agrees at 7 bases. This CDR3 is 18 amino acids long. Germline-derived CDR1 and CDR2 are SGHDN and FVKESK. After removal of 3 bases from V and 3 bases from J, the junction contained 13 bases not matched to a gene. The CDR3 sequence is CASSQAGQKRGHTGELFF. The CDR3 DNA reads TGTGCCAGCAGCCAGGCTGGACAGAAGAGGGGGCACACCGGGGAGCTGTTTTTT. Full variable domain (remainder filled in from reference TRBV14 and TRBJ2-2): EAGVTQFPSHSVIEKGQTVTLRCDPISGHDNLYWYRRVMGKEIKFLLHFVKESKQDESGMPNNRFLAERTGGTYSTLKVQPAELEDSGVYFCASSQAGQKRGHTGELFFGEGSRLTVL.

The rearrangement uses TRBV7-6 and TRBJ2-3, with a tentative D call TRBD1 (6 bases). This CDR3 contains 16 residues. Germline CDR1 and CDR2: SGHVS and FNYEAQ. V dropped 7 bases and J dropped 2 bases, with 19 bases sitting between them. The CDR3 nucleotides are TGTGCCAGCACCGCTAGGGGGACACACTACACAGATACGCAGTATTTT. Translated: CASTARGTHYTDTQYF.

The V gene is TRBV3-1 (or the pseudogene TRBV3-2), the J gene TRBJ1-3, with TRBD1 identical over 7 bases. This CDR3 region has 16 residues. In germline, CDR1 is LGHDT, CDR2 YNNKEL (reference sequence). Trimming took 1 base from V and 4 from J; bases not matched to a gene: 7. The CDR3 coding sequence is TGTGCCAGCAGCCAAGCCCTGACAGGGTTCGGAAACACCATATATTTT. This translates into CASSQALTGFGNTIYF.

The chain is built from TRBV2 and TRBJ1-3; D unresolved. Trimming stripped 2 bases from V and 4 bases from J, with 3 bases between. Germline V lookup: CDR1 SNHLY, CDR2 FYNNEI. This CDR3 spans 12 amino acids. CDR3 DNA sequence: TGTGCCAGCAGTGAACAGGGAAACACCATATATTTT. This translates into CASSEQGNTIYF.

J is TRBJ2-4 and V is TRBV9, with D uncertain. Trimming cost V 1 base and J 2 bases, with 16 bases left between them. Germline CDR1 SGDLS, CDR2 YYNGEE. The CDR3 is 17 amino acids. The CDR3 sequence is CASSVSPVPGSKNIQYF. The DNA of the CDR3 is TGTGCCAGCAGCGTATCCCCCGTCCCCGGTTCCAAAAACATTCAGTACTTC.

The rearrangement links TRBV7-9 to TRBJ2-7; D possibly corresponds to TRBD2 (5 bases). The V gene's germline CDR1 is SEHNR and CDR2 FQNEAQ (reference sequence). The V end was cut by 3 bases, the J end by 2 bases, with 14 bases between. The length of the CDR3 is 15 residues. As DNA, the CDR3 is TGTGCCAGCAGCTTTGTCCCGGGGTCCACCTACGAGCAGTACTTC. Protein product: CASSFVPGSTYEQYF.

This clone was detected only a few times. V and J are TRBV21-1 and TRBJ2-7; the D call of TRBD1 is as the table states it, not checked on the DNA. TRBV21-1 has pseudogene status. The CDR3 sequence is 19 residues long. CDR3: CASSKEGRTVGLIFYEQYF. The CDR3 DNA reads as TGTGCCAGCAGCAAAGAGGGTAGGACAGTAGGGTTAATTTTCTACGAGCAGTACTTC.

CDR3 sequence (DNA): TGTGCCAGCAGCTTAACCGGGACAGGGAGGCGAACTGAAGCTTTCTTT. Amino acid sequence: CASSLTGTGRRTEAFF. The chain employs TRBV7-3 and TRBJ1-1; TRBD1 aligns across 9 bases. The CDR3 is made up of 16 amino acids. With V trimmed by 0 bases and J by 5 bases, 7 bases remained unmatched. The germline CDR1 and CDR2 sequences are SGHTA and FQGTGA. The whole variable domain, filled in from reference TRBV7-3 and TRBJ1-1, reads GAGVSQTPSNKVTEKGKYVELRCDPISGHTALYWYRQSLGQGPEFLIYFQGTGAADDSGLPNDRFFAVRPEGSVSTLKIQRTERGDSAVYLCASSLTGTGRRTEAFFGQGTRLTVV.

This chain uses TRBV13 with TRBJ2-3, with D possibly matching TRBD2 (7 bases). The germline V gene has CDR1 PRHDT and CDR2 FYEKMQ (reference sequence). This CDR3 region has 16 residues. The V end lost 4 bases, the J end lost 9 bases, and 23 bases lay between the germline ends. This chain's CDR3 is CASSSLPRGASGTQYF. DNA for the CDR3: TGTGCCAGCAGCTCCCTCCCCCGGGGGGCATCAGGGACGCAGTATTTT.

In this sample, this clone turned up a few times. The chain recombines TRBV18 with TRBJ2-1; 11 bases fit TRBD2. Trimming cost V 1 base and J 3 bases; bases outside gene matches: 8. Per germline, CDR1 KGHSH and CDR2 LQKENI. CDR3 length equals 18 residues. CDR3 loop: CASSPRSPLAGGYNEQFF. Written as DNA, the CDR3 is TGTGCCAGCTCACCACGTTCCCCCCTAGCGGGGGGCTACAATGAGCAGTTCTTC.

The genes are TRBV28 and TRBJ1-2, with 7 bases matching TRBD1. This CDR3 is built from 13 residues. Trimming took 6 bases from V and 8 from J; bases not matched to a gene: 9. The germline V gene has CDR1 MDHEN and CDR2 SYDVKM. The CDR3 bases are TGTGCCAGCAGCGGCGACAGGGAAGTAGGCTACACCTTC. Its protein is CASSGDREVGYTF.

CDR3 residues: CASSRDLYGYTF. The CDR3 bases are TGTGCCAGCAGCAGGGATCTATATGGCTACACCTTC. The rearrangement uses TRBV2 and TRBJ1-2; possible D gene TRBD1, 5 bases. Germline CDR1 and CDR2: SNHLY and FYNNEI. The CDR3 has 12 amino acids. Trimming took off 6 bases at V and 5 bases at J, with 10 bases between the two ends.

This clone occurred a few times. The chain carries TRBV5-1 and TRBJ2-3, with D possibly being TRBD2 (5 bases). The CDR3 is 13 residues long. The V end was cut by 4 bases, the J end by 1 base, with 7 bases between. The germline V gene has CDR1 SGHRS and CDR2 YFSETQ. In DNA form, the CDR3 reads TGCGCCAGCAGCAAGGGAGGCACAGATACGCAGTATTTT. Translating it yields CASSKGGTDTQYF.

This clone was seen once. This chain links TRBV5-1 with TRBJ2-5; TRBD1 might be the D (6 bases). The J call is doubtful: the DNA matches TRBJ2-7 better. The length of the CDR3 is 14 residues. Germline assignment: CDR1 SGHRS and CDR2 YFSETQ. CDR3 in DNA: TGCGCCAGCAGCTTGTCACAGGGCGGCGGCGAGCAGTACTTC. Its protein product is CASSLSQGGGEQYF.

This clone was detected once. The V gene is TRBV18, the J gene TRBJ1-5; the D is unclear. Between the trimmed V and J ends, which lost 0 bases and 11 bases, there was a span of 8 bases. The CDR3 covers 12 residues. Per germline, CDR1 KGHSH and CDR2 LQKENI. CDR3 sequence (DNA): TGTGCCAGCTCACCACCGGGAGAGGCCCAGCATTTT. Its protein is CASSPPGEAQHF.

The chain is built from TRBV9 and TRBJ2-1; 10 nucleotides align to TRBD1. CDR3 length: 16 residues. CDR1 is SGDLS, CDR2 YYNGEE, per germline. The junction had 4 bases not matched to a gene; V was cut back by 0 bases and J by 4 bases. The CDR3 reads CASSVVGTGVYNEQFF. The CDR3 DNA sequence: TGTGCCAGCAGCGTAGTTGGGACAGGGGTATACAATGAGCAGTTCTTC.

The chain joins TRBV6-6 to TRBJ1-2, with 9 bases aligning to TRBD1. This CDR3 region has 15 residues. Germline CDR1 MNHNY, CDR2 SVGAGI (reference sequence). J lost 5 bases, V lost 2 bases, and 6 bases had no gene match. CDR3 residues: CASSYPGQGSYGYTF. Written as DNA, the CDR3 is TGTGCCAGCAGTTACCCAGGACAGGGGTCGTATGGCTACACCTTC.

This clone was detected once. The rearrangement uses TRBV5-1 and TRBJ2-3; the match to TRBD2 covers 12 bases. V lost 0 bases to trimming and J lost 5 bases; unmatched junction nucleotides: 4. Germline V gives CDR1 SGHRS, CDR2 YFSETQ. CDR3 length: 16 amino acids. The CDR3 region is CASSLVPSGGEDTQYF. CDR3 nucleotides: TGCGCCAGCAGCTTGGTCCCTAGCGGGGGGGAAGATACGCAGTATTTT. Based on the CDR3 plus reference TRBV5-1 and TRBJ2-3, the full variable domain is KAGVTQTPRYLIKTRGQQVTLSCSPISGHRSVSWYQQTPGQGLQFLFEYFSETQRNKGNFPGRFSGRQFSNSRSEMNVSTLELGDSALYLCASSLVPSGGEDTQYFGPGTRLTVL.

The chain recombines TRBV14 with TRBJ2-5; 16 nucleotides line up with TRBD2. The CDR3 runs 23 residues. The V gene's germline CDR1 is SGHDN and CDR2 FVKESK. V was clipped by 5 bases and J by 1 base; unmatched bases: 22. Written as DNA, the CDR3 is TGTGCCAGCAGCTGCACCGGGACTAGCGGGGGGGCCTCTGATGTTATGTGCCAAGAGACCCAGTACTTC. As protein: CASSCTGTSGGASDVMCQETQYF.

The chain recombines TRBV6-5 with TRBJ1-2, with TRBD1 as a possible D gene (5 bases). V was pared by 4 bases and J by 0 bases, with 15 bases between. CDR1 is MNHEY and CDR2 is SVGAGI in the germline V gene. This CDR3 contains 16 residues. The DNA of the CDR3 is TGTGCCAGCAGTTCCCTCCGGGGGGGAGCTAACTATGGCTACACCTTC. It specifies CASSSLRGGANYGYTF.

The genes are TRBV5-5 and TRBJ1-1; 7 bases map to TRBD1. V lost 6 bases and J lost 6; bases outside the gene matches: 17. Germline V CDR1 and CDR2: SGHKS, YYEKEE (reference sequence). The CDR3 covers 16 residues. CDR3 sequence: CASNLGWTGREAEAFF. The CDR3 nucleotides are TGTGCCAGCAACCTTGGCTGGACAGGACGAGAGGCTGAAGCTTTCTTT. Full variable domain (rest looked up from reference TRBV5-5 and TRBJ1-1): DAGVTQSPTHLIKTRGQQVTLRCSPISGHKSVSWYQQVLGQGPQFIFQYYEKEERGRGNFPDRFSARQFPNYSSELNVNALLLGDSALYLCASNLGWTGREAEAFFGQGTRLTVV.

V gene TRBV10-1 combines with J gene TRBJ1-1, with D perhaps matching TRBD1 (5 bases). CDR1 is WNHNN and CDR2 is SYGVQD in the germline V gene (reference sequence). The CDR3 totals 14 residues. Between the trimmed V and J ends, which lost 4 bases and 4 bases, there was a span of 13 bases. CDR3 sequence reads: CASSATKGATEAFF. The CDR3 DNA is TGCGCCAGCAGTGCCACAAAAGGGGCCACTGAAGCTTTCTTT.

CDR3 bases: TGTGCCACCTCAGGGGACCCGTACACTGAAGCTTTCTTT. This gives the protein CATSGDPYTEAFF. The rearrangement joins TRBV19 to TRBJ1-1, with a weak D call TRBD1 (6 bases). Between the trimmed V and J ends, which lost 10 bases and 3 bases, there was a span of 15 bases. Looked up from germline, CDR1 is LNHDA and CDR2 is SQIVND (reference sequence). The CDR3 contains 13 residues.

DNA for the CDR3: TGCGCCAGCAGTGATGCGGCGGAATCCACAGATACGCAGTATTTT. It translates to CASSDAAESTDTQYF. The chain carries TRBV10-1 and TRBJ2-3; no reliable D call. Trimming removed 3 bases from V and 2 bases from J, with 12 bases in between. The V gene's germline CDR1 is WNHNN and CDR2 SYGVQD (reference sequence). The CDR3 has 15 residues.

The chain recombines TRBV23-1 with TRBJ2-7; a weak D match, TRBD1 (6 bases). TRBV23-1 is recorded as an ORF, its role being uncertain. With 0 bases removed from V and 0 bases from J, the gap between germline ends came to 18 bases. The CDR3 consists of 18 residues. The CDR3 is CASSQSVQGKISSYEQYF. Here the CDR3 DNA reads TGCGCCAGCAGTCAATCAGTCCAGGGGAAGATAAGCTCCTACGAGCAGTACTTC.

The chain carries TRBV30 and TRBJ2-5; the match to TRBD1 covers 7 bases. Trimming removed 6 bases from V and 0 bases from J; junction bases left unmatched: 4. The CDR3 is made up of 13 amino acids. The germline CDR1 and CDR2 sequences are GTSNPN and SVGIG (reference sequence). The CDR3 reads CACETGNQETQYF. The CDR3, as DNA: TGTGCCTGTGAGACAGGGAACCAAGAGACCCAGTACTTC.

This chain joins TRBV5-5 and TRBJ1-1; no firm D call. The CDR3 loop spans 14 amino acids. The germline V gene encodes CDR1 SGHKS and CDR2 YYEKEE (reference sequence). Trimming shortened V by 0 bases and J by 3 bases, and 9 bases separated the two germline ends. The DNA for the CDR3 is TGTGCCAGCAGCTTGGGTAGACGGGACACTGAAGCTTTCTTT. Protein sequence: CASSLGRRDTEAFF.

The J gene is TRBJ1-3, the V gene TRBV5-4; 9 bases are a match to TRBD1. CDR3 length: 15 residues. The germline V gene has CDR1 SGHNT and CDR2 YYREEE (reference sequence). V trimming: 0 bases; J trimming: 7 bases; junction bases outside the gene matches: 5. CDR3 sequence reads: CASSLEPQGANTIYF. The CDR3 region has the DNA TGTGCCAGCAGCTTGGAACCACAGGGGGCGAACACCATATATTTT.